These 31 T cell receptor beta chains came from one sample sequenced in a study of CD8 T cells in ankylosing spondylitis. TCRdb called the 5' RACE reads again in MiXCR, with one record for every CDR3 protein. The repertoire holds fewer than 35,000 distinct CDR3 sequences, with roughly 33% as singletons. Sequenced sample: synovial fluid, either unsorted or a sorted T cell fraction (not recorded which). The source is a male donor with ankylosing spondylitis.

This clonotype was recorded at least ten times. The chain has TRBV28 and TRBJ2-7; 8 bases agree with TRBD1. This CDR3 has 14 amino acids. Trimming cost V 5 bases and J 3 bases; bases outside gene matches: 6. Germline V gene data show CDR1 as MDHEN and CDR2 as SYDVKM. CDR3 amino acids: CASSTWTGNYEQYV. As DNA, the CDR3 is TGTGCCAGCAGTACTTGGACAGGGAACTACGAGCAGTACGTC.

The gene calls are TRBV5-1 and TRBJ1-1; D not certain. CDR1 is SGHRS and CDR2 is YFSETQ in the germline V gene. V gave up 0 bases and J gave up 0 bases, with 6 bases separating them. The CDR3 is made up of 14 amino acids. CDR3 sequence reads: CASSLEQMNTEAFF. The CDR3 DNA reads TGCGCCAGCAGCTTGGAACAGATGAACACTGAAGCTTTCTTT.

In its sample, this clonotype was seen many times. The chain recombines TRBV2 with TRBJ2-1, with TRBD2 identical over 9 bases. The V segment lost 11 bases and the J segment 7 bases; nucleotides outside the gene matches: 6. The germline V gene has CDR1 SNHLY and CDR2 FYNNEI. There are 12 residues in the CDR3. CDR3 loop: CAPGTSSNEQFF. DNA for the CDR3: TGTGCCCCCGGGACTAGCAGTAATGAGCAGTTCTTC.

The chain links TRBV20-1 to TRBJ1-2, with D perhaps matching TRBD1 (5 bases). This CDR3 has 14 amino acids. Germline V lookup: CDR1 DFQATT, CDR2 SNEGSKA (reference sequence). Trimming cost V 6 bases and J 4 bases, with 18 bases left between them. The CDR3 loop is CSAQEAGGVYGYTF. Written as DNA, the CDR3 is TGCAGTGCCCAAGAAGCGGGGGGTGTCTATGGCTACACCTTC.

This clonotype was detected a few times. The CDR3 loop is CASRKGGSSGELFF. In nucleotides, the CDR3 is TGTGCCAGCAGAAAGGGAGGATCCAGCGGGGAGCTGTTTTTT. V and J are TRBV5-6 and TRBJ2-2, with D possibly TRBD2 on 6 matching bases. The germline CDR1 and CDR2 sequences are SGHDT and YYEEEE. V was cut by 5 bases and J by 7 bases, with 15 bases left in between. The CDR3 is made up of 14 amino acids.

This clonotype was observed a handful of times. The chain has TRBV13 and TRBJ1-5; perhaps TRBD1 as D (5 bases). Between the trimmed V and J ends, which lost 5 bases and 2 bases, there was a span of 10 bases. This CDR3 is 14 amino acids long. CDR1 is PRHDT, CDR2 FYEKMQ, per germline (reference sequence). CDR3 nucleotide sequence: TGTGCCAGCAGCCCGGGACTCGGCAATCAGCCCCAGCATTTT. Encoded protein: CASSPGLGNQPQHF.

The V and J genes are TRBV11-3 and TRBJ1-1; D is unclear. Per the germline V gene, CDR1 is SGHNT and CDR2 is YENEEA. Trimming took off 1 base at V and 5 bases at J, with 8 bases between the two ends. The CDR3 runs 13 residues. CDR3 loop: CASSLGRRTEAFF. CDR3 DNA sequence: TGTGCCAGCAGCTTAGGGAGGAGGACTGAAGCTTTCTTT.

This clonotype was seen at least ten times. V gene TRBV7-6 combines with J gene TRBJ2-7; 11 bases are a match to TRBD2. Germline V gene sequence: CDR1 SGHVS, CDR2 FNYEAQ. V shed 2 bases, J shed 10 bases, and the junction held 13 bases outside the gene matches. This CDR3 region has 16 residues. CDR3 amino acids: CASSLRGRGTSGVQYF. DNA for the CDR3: TGTGCCAGCAGCTTACGGGGGAGAGGGACTAGCGGTGTACAGTACTTC.

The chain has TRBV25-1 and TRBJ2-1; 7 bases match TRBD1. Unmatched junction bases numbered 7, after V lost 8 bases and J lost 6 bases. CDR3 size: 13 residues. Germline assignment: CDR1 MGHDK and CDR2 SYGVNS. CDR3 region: CASAVSGGNEQFF. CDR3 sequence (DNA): TGTGCCAGCGCTGTCTCAGGGGGCAATGAGCAGTTCTTC. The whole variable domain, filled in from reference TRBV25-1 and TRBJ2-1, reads EADIYQTPRYLVIGTGKKITLECSQTMGHDKMYWYQQDPGMELHLIHYSYGVNSTEKGDLSSESTVSRIRTEHFPLTLESARPSHTSQYLCASAVSGGNEQFFGPGTRLTVL.

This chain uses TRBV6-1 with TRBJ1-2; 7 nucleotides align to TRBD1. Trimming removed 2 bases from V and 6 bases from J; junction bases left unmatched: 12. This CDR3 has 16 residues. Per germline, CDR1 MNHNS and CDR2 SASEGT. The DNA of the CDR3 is TGTGCCAGCAGTGAATGGATTCAGGGGGGGTTAGATGGCTACACCTTC. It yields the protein CASSEWIQGGLDGYTF.

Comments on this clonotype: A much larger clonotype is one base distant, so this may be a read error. The CDR3 DNA follows: TGCAGTGCTACGGACGGGGAAATCTCTGGGGCCAACGTCCTGACTTTC. Its translation is CSATDGEISGANVLTF. The rearrangement uses TRBV20-1 and TRBJ2-6; possibly TRBD2 for D (5 bases). The germline V gene has CDR1 DFQATT and CDR2 SNEGSKA (reference sequence). CDR3 length equals 16 residues. V was clipped by 4 bases and J by 0 bases, with 13 bases between them.

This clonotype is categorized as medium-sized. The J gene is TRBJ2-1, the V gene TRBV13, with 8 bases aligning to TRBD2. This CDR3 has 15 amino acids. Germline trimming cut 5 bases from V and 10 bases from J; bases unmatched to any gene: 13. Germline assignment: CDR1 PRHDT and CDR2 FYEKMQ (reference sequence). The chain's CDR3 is CASSPGTSGSREQFF. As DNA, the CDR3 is TGTGCCAGCAGCCCGGGGACTAGTGGATCCAGAGAGCAGTTCTTC.

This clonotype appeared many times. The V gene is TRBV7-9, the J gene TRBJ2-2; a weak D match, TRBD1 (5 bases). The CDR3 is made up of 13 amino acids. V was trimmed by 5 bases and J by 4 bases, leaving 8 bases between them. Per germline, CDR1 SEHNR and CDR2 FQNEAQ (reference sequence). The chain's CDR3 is CASSPDSTGELFF. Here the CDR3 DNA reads TGTGCCAGCAGCCCCGACAGCACCGGGGAGCTGTTTTTT. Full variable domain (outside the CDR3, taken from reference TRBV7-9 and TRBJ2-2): DTGVSQNPRHKITKRGQNVTFRCDPISEHNRLYWYRQTLGQGPEFLTYFQNEAQLEKSRLLSDRFSAERPKGSFSTLEIQRTEQGDSAMYLCASSPDSTGELFFGEGSRLTVL.

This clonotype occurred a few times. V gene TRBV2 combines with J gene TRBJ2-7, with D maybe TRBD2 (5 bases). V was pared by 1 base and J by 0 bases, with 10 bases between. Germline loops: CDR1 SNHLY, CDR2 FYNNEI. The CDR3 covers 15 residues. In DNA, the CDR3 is TGTGCCAGCAGTGAAGGAACGGGGAGCTCCTACGAGCAGTACGTC. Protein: CASSEGTGSSYEQYV.

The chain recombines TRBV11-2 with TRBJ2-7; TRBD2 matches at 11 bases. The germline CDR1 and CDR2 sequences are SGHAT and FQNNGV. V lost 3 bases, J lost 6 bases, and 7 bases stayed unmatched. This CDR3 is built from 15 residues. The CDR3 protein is CASSFGSGRASEQYF. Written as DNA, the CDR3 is TGTGCCAGCAGCTTTGGTAGCGGGAGGGCCTCCGAGCAGTACTTC. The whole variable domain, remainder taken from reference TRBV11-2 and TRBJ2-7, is EAGVAQSPRYKIIEKRQSVAFWCNPISGHATLYWYQQILGQGPKLLIQFQNNGVVDDSQLPKDRFSAERLKGVDSTLKIQPAKLEDSAVYLCASSFGSGRASEQYFGPGTRLTVT.

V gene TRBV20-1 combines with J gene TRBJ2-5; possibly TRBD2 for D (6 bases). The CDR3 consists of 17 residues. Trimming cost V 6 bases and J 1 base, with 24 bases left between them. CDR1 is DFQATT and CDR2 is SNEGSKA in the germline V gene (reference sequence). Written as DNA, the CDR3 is TGCAGTGCCAAAGTCCCTCCGCGGGGCCCCCTCCAAGAGACCCAGTACTTC. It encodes CSAKVPPRGPLQETQYF.

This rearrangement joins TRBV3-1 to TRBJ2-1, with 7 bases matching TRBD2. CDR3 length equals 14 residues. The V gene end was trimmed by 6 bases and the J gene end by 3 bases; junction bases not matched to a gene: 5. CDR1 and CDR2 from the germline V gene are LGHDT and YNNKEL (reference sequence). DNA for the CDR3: TGTGCCAGCAGGCCCAGCGGGAACTACAATGAGCAGTTCTTC. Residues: CASRPSGNYNEQFF.

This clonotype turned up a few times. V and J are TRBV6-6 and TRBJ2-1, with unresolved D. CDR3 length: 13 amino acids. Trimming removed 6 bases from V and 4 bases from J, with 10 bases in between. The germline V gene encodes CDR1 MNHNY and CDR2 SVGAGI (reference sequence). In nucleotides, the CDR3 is TGTGCCAGCAGCGATCAAACTTACAATGAGCAGTTCTTC. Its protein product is CASSDQTYNEQFF.

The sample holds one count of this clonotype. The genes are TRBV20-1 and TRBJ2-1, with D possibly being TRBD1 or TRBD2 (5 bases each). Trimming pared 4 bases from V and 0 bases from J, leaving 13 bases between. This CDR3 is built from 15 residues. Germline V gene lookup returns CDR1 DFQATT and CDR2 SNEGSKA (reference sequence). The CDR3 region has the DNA TGCAGTGCTACCCCTCGGGACCTCTCCTACAATGAGCAGTTCTTC. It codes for CSATPRDLSYNEQFF.

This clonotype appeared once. The CDR3 protein is CASSESIEGGYGYTF. DNA for the CDR3: TGCGCCAGCAGTGAGTCGATTGAGGGTGGCTATGGCTACACCTTC. V is TRBV10-1 and J is TRBJ1-2, with D uncertain. Germline loops: CDR1 WNHNN, CDR2 SYGVQD (reference sequence). This CDR3 contains 15 residues. V shed 0 bases and J shed 4 bases, with 12 bases lying between them.

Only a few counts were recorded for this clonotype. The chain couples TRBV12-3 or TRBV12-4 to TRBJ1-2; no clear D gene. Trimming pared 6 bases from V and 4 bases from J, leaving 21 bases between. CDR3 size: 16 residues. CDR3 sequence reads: CASRLSGQGLSYGYTF. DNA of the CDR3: TGTGCCAGCAGACTCTCCGGCCAAGGGCTCAGCTATGGCTACACCTTC.

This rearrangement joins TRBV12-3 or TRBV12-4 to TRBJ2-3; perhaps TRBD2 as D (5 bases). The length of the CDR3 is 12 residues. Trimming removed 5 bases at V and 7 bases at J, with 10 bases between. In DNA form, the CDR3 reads TGTGCCAGCAGTGAGGGTCTTTATACGCAGTATTTT. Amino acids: CASSEGLYTQYF.

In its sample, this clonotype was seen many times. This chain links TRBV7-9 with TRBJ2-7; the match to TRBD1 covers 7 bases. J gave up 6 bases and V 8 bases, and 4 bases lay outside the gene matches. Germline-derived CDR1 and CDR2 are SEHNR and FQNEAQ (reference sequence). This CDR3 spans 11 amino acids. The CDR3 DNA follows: TGTGCCAGCCTTGAGGGGGCCGAGCAGTACTTC. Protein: CASLEGAEQYF.

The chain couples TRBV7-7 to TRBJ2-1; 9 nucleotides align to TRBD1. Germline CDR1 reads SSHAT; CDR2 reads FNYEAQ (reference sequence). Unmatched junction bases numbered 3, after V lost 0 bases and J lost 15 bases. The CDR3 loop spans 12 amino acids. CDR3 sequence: CASSLAGQGRFF. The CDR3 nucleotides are TGTGCCAGCAGCTTAGCGGGACAGGGTAGGTTCTTC.

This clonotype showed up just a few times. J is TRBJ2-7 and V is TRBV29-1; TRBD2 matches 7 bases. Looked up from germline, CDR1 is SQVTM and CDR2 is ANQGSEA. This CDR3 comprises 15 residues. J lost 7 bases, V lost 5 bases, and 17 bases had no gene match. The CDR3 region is CSVQFSTSLTGEQYF. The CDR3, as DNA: TGCAGCGTTCAATTCTCGACTAGCTTGACGGGAGAGCAGTACTTC.

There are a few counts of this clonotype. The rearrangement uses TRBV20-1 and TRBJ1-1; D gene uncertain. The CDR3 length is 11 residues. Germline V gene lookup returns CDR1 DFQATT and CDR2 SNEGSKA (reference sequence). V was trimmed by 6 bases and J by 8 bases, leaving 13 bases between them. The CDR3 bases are TGCAGTGCCCCGATAGGGCTAGAAGCTTTCTTT. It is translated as CSAPIGLEAFF.

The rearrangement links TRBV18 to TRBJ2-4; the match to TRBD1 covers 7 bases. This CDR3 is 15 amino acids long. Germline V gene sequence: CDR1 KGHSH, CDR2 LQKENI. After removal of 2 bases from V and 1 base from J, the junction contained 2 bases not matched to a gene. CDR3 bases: TGTGCCAGCTCACCAGACAGGGTGGCCAAAAACATTCAGTACTTC. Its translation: CASSPDRVAKNIQYF.

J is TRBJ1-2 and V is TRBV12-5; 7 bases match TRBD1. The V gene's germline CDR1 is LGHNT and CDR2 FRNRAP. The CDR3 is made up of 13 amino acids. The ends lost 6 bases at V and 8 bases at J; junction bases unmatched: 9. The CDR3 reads CASGWDRTAGYTF. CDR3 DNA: TGTGCTAGTGGATGGGACAGAACGGCCGGCTACACCTTC.

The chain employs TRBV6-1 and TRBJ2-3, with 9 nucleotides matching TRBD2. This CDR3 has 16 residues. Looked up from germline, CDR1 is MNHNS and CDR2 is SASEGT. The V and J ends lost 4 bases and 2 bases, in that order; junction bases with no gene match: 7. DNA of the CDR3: TGTGCCAGCAGTGCCGTAGCGGGAGCCGTCACAGATACGCAGTATTTT. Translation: CASSAVAGAVTDTQYF.

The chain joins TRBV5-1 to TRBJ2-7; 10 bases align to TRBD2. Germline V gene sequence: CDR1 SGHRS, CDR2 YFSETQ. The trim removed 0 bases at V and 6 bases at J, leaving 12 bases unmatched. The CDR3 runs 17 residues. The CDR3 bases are TGCGCCAGCAGCTTGGACAATACGCTAGCGGGAGTCGTCGAGCAGTACTTC. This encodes CASSLDNTLAGVVEQYF.

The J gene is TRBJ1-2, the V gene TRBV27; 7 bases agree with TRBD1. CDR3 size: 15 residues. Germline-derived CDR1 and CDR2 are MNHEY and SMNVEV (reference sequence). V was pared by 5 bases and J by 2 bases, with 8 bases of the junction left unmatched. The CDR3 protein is CASSHRDSRNYGYTF. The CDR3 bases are TGTGCCAGCAGTCACAGGGACAGCAGAAACTATGGCTACACCTTC.